This entry describes one T cell receptor beta chain. Its antigen is unknown. This record comes from a study of CD8 T cells in ankylosing spondylitis. Broader study findings: A TCR beta motif made of fewer than 10 highly homologous variants seemed typical of ankylosing spondylitis blood.

Generation of TCR beta libraries employed quantitative 5'-RACE incorporating molecular barcodes. Each CDR3 protein is one row after TCRdb ran MiXCR on the 5' RACE reads. Of under 450,000 distinct CDR3 sequences listed, approximately 20% are singletons. The CDR3 totals 15 residues. Germline V CDR1 and CDR2: MDHEN, SYDVKM. The germline V and J ends were trimmed by 6 bases and 7 bases, with 22 bases remaining between them. The receptor was isolated from a male donor with ankylosing spondylitis or in good health (not recorded which). The chain recombines TRBV28 with TRBJ2-7; D is tentatively TRBD1 or TRBD2 (5 bases each). Source material: blood, either unsorted or a sorted T cell fraction (not recorded which). The CDR3 nucleotides are TGTGCCAGCAGCCCGCGAGGGGACGCCCCGGTGGAGCAGTACTTC. It is translated as CASSPRGDAPVEQYF. The variable domain in full, with the rest retrieved from reference TRBV28 and TRBJ2-7, is DVKVTQSSRYLVKRTGEKVFLECVQDMDHENMFWYRQDPGLGLRLIYFSYDVKMKEKGDIPEGYSVSREKKERFSLILESASTNQTSMYLCASSPRGDAPVEQYFGPGTRLTVT.